This T cell receptor beta chain came from a study of chemoradiotherapy in HPV16-positive cancers (dated by TCRdb to between 2021 and 2024). Background on the whole study: Functional T-cell assays on cells from two HPV16-positive patients defined candidate HPV-specific T-cell clones and common TCR motifs. The study set out to ask whether T-cell immunity against the HPV oncoproteins E6 and E7 changes over the course of chemoradiotherapy and whether that immunity affects survival. The candidate HPV-specific TCRs and motifs were subsequently tracked in TCR repertoires obtained from 86 patients with HPV-related cancers.

This clone is a singleton in its sample. Its recognized antigen is unknown. It has no much larger one-base neighbor in the sample; base qualities were not kept. To prepare the library, the immunoSEQ multiplex PCR assay was applied. In its TCRdb copy, this immuneACCESS table keeps in-frame sequences only and misses some clones. Where compared with another copy, unresolved V genes explain less than half of these, and the others have no known cause. The sample table records about 27,000 clones; 93% of these occur just once. The leading ten clones occupy more than 15% of the sample. A distance of 19 bases separates the germline ends of V and J, which lose 5 bases and 2 bases respectively. The CDR3 runs 16 amino acids, cysteine and phenylalanine included. Only the CDR3 part of the read is kept: 48 bases, read in frame from the first base. In the germline V gene, CDR1 corresponds to SGHTA and CDR2 to FQGNSA.

Because repertoires were sampled repeatedly during chemoradiotherapy, clonal expansion in the tumor microenvironment could be followed. What the authors observed across the whole study: Improved recurrence-free survival in HPV16-positive patients was associated with expansion of HPV-responsive T cells during chemoradiotherapy. Expansion of candidate HPV-specific clones and E7-related TCR motifs was observed in the tumor microenvironment during treatment, whereas no such expansion was observed for non-HPV-specific T cells. The survival association was reported for HPV16-positive patients, and the functional definition of HPV-specific T cells was derived from only a couple of HPV16-positive patients.

The receptor was isolated from a human donor with HPV-associated anogenital cancer. Material: blood, obtained from a patient who underwent chemoradiotherapy. The V and J segments used are TRBV7-2 and TRBJ2-7, with the D gene not confidently named. The CDR3 sequence is CASSLRNTALTYEQYF. The DNA reads TGTGCCAGCAGCCTTCGCAACACGGCCCTGACCTACGAGCAGTACTTC.